This TCR beta chain comes out of a study of T-cell memory formation after mild COVID-19. The CDR3 has 13 amino acids. The germline V gene has CDR1 MNHEY and CDR2 SVGEGT. V was trimmed by 7 bases and J by 8 bases, leaving 16 bases between them. TCRdb recomputed calls from the 5' RACE reads with MiXCR, one row per CDR3 protein. The profile shows roughly 120,000 distinct CDR3 sequences, approximately 16% of them singletons. The rearrangement uses TRBV6-2 or TRBV6-3 and TRBJ2-3; a possible D gene is TRBD2 (5 bases). Sequenced material: PBMCs or a T cell subset sorted from them (not recorded which). This TCR was sampled from an adult woman who had mild COVID-19 (a few samples of this study predate the infection). Cell type and time point are not known. CDR3 region: CASTSEIALTQYF. CDR3 sequence (DNA): TGTGCCAGCACTTCTGAAATAGCGCTTACGCAGTATTTT.